The 28 T cell receptor beta chains below were found in one sample sequenced in a study of early T cells in non-severe SARS-CoV-2 infection. TCRdb re-called the 5' RACE reads with MiXCR, one entry per CDR3 protein. In the table there are about 76,000 distinct CDR3 sequences, around 16% of which are singletons. Sequencing input: whole blood. These receptors were collected from an adult who was a healthcare worker with PCR-confirmed SARS-CoV-2 infection or an uninfected control (not recorded which).

This clonotype was recorded at least ten times. The gene calls are TRBV6-2 or TRBV6-3 and TRBJ2-1; the match to TRBD2 covers 9 bases. J was trimmed by 0 bases and V by 3 bases; bases with no gene match: 0. CDR3 length: 15 residues. CDR1 is MNHEY, CDR2 SVGEGT, per germline. The CDR3 loop is CASSYSGSSYNEQFF. In DNA, the CDR3 is TGTGCCAGCAGTTATAGCGGGAGCTCCTACAATGAGCAGTTCTTC.

This clonotype appeared many times. The chain carries TRBV12-3 or TRBV12-4 and TRBJ1-2; 9 nucleotides line up with TRBD1. The length of the CDR3 is 15 residues. Trimming cost V 5 bases and J 8 bases; bases outside gene matches: 12. The CDR3 region has the DNA TGTGCCAGCAGTATCCCCGGGACAGGGCTTCGAGGCTACACCTTC. This encodes CASSIPGTGLRGYTF.

The chain couples TRBV20-1 to TRBJ2-3; 7 nucleotides align to TRBD2. V shed 4 bases, J shed 0 bases, and the junction held 4 bases outside the gene matches. CDR1 and CDR2 from the germline V gene are DFQATT and SNEGSKA (reference sequence). The CDR3 totals 14 residues. The CDR3 loop is CSATGLVSTDTQYF. The CDR3 coding sequence is TGCAGTGCTACTGGACTAGTTAGCACAGATACGCAGTATTTT.

The chain joins TRBV7-2 to TRBJ2-7; 8 bases align to TRBD1. This CDR3 region has 15 residues. CDR1 and CDR2 (germline): SGHTA, FQGNSA. V lost 5 bases to trimming and J lost 0 bases; unmatched junction nucleotides: 6. The CDR3, as DNA: TGTGCCAGCAGCCGACAGGGGCCCTTCTCCTACGAGCAGTACTTC. It encodes CASSRQGPFSYEQYF.

This clonotype was recorded a few times. The chain recombines TRBV4-3 with TRBJ1-5, with D perhaps TRBD1 (5 bases). V was cut by 0 bases and J by 1 base, with 10 bases left in between. Germline V gives CDR1 LGHNA, CDR2 YSLEER. The CDR3 is 16 residues long. CDR3 nucleotide sequence: TGCGCCAGCAGCCAAGACCTATACAGGAGCAATCAGCCCCAGCATTTT. Amino acid sequence: CASSQDLYRSNQPQHF.

This chain joins TRBV14 and TRBJ2-2; D is uncertain. CDR1 SGHDN and CDR2 FVKESK come from the germline V gene. V lost 0 bases, J lost 8 bases, and 16 bases lay in between. This CDR3 has 16 amino acids. Written as DNA, the CDR3 is TGTGCCAGCAGCCAAGAGAGGATACCGGCGGAGGGGGAGCTGTTTTTT. It specifies CASSQERIPAEGELFF.

This clonotype was seen a few times. CDR3 in amino acids: CASSSQGTGELFF. DNA for the CDR3: TGTGCCAGCAGTTCACAGGGTACCGGGGAGCTGTTTTTT. The genes are TRBV6-5 and TRBJ2-2, with D possibly TRBD1 on 6 matching bases. The V end was cut by 4 bases, the J end by 5 bases, with 8 bases between. In germline, CDR1 is MNHEY, CDR2 SVGAGI. The CDR3 contains 13 residues.

This chain connects TRBV27 to TRBJ1-2, with TRBD1 as a possible D gene (6 bases). CDR1 and CDR2 (germline): MNHEY, SMNVEV (reference sequence). The CDR3 is made up of 14 amino acids. V dropped 6 bases and J dropped 4 bases, with 15 bases sitting between them. The CDR3 DNA follows: TGTGCCAGCAGCCCCGCAGGGGTATTCTATGGCTACACCTTC. Amino acid sequence: CASSPAGVFYGYTF.

This clonotype was detected a few times. The V gene is TRBV6-4, the J gene TRBJ2-3; 11 positions agree with TRBD2. The V segment lost 0 bases and the J segment 2 bases; nucleotides outside the gene matches: 1. Germline V lookup: CDR1 MRHNA, CDR2 SNTAGT. The CDR3 has 16 residues. The CDR3 sequence: CASSDSSGGATDTQYF. The CDR3 DNA reads TGTGCCAGCAGTGACTCTAGCGGGGGGGCCACAGATACGCAGTATTTT.

The table lists this clonotype with many counts. The chain couples TRBV7-2 to TRBJ2-3; TRBD2 is a possible D gene (5 bases). V was trimmed by 5 bases and J by 5 bases, leaving 20 bases between them. Germline values: CDR1 SGHTA, CDR2 FQGNSA. The CDR3 has 16 amino acids. The CDR3 DNA reads as TGTGCCAGCAGCCCTGGGTGGGGTGGGAGTGGAGATACGCAGTATTTT. Residues: CASSPGWGGSGDTQYF.

The chain couples TRBV6-5 to TRBJ1-4, with D possibly matching TRBD1 (5 bases). The germline CDR1 and CDR2 sequences are MNHEY and SVGAGI. The CDR3 covers 17 residues. V lost 3 bases and J lost 3, with 17 bases in between. Here the CDR3 reads CASSYKGRGISNEKLFF. The CDR3 DNA reads TGTGCCAGCAGTTATAAGGGGCGCGGTATATCTAATGAAAAACTGTTTTTT.

The sample holds many counts of this clonotype. The gene calls are TRBV5-1 and TRBJ2-5, with no clear D. The germline V gene has CDR1 SGHRS and CDR2 YFSETQ. The CDR3 loop spans 13 amino acids. The V end lost 0 bases, the J end lost 1 base, and 4 bases lay between the germline ends. Written as DNA, the CDR3 is TGCGCCAGCAGCTTGGAAGGCCAAGAGACCCAGTACTTC. It specifies CASSLEGQETQYF.

This clonotype came up many times. The DNA of the CDR3 is TGTGCCAGCAGCGTAGCTCCCGACAACACTGAAGCTTTCTTT. Encoded protein: CASSVAPDNTEAFF. The rearrangement links TRBV9 to TRBJ1-1; no clear D. The germline gives CDR1 SGDLS, CDR2 YYNGEE. The CDR3 is 14 amino acids. V lost 0 bases to trimming and J lost 2 bases, with 8 bases between them.

This clonotype appeared many times. This chain connects TRBV6-5 to TRBJ1-1, with 9 bases lining up with TRBD1. Germline V lookup: CDR1 MNHEY, CDR2 SVGAGI. CDR3 length equals 15 residues. J lost 4 bases, V lost 2 bases, and 5 bases had no gene match. The chain's CDR3 is CASSYDRGLLTEAFF. The CDR3 nucleotides read TGTGCCAGCAGTTACGACAGGGGGTTGCTCACTGAAGCTTTCTTT.

The V and J genes are TRBV6-2 or TRBV6-3 and TRBJ2-3; D gene uncertain. There are 14 residues in the CDR3. Germline CDR1 is MNHEY and CDR2 is SVGEGT. V was trimmed by 0 bases and J by 0 bases, leaving 4 bases between them. The CDR3, as DNA: TGTGCCAGCAGTTACTCGACTAGCACAGATACGCAGTATTTT. Its translation: CASSYSTSTDTQYF.

This clonotype was detected a few times. At one of its ends the junction is not consistent with the germline gene, which may arise from a read error. The rearrangement links TRBV11-1 to TRBJ2-1; possibly TRBD2 for D (6 bases). The CDR3 totals 13 residues. CDR1 is SGHAT, CDR2 FQDESV, per germline (reference sequence). The CDR3 nucleotides are TGTGCCAGCACCTTAAGCGGGTTCAATGAGCAGTTCTTC. Translation: CASTLSGFNEQFF. The full variable domain, its missing parts supplied by reference TRBV11-1 and TRBJ2-1, is EAEVAQSPRYKITEKSQAVAFWCDPISGHATLYWYRQILGQGPELLVQFQDESVVDDSQLPKDRFSAERLKGVDSTLKIQPAELGDSAMYLCASTLSGFNEQFFGPGTRLTVL.

This clonotype has a handful of counts. The chain uses TRBV3-1 and TRBJ1-1; TRBD1 matches at 8 bases. The CDR3 extends over 14 amino acids. Per germline, CDR1 LGHDT and CDR2 YNNKEL (reference sequence). After removal of 0 bases from V and 11 bases from J, the junction contained 8 bases not matched to a gene. The CDR3 nucleotides read TGTGCCAGCAGCCAAGATTCAGGGGGCGCAATGGCTTTCTTT. Amino acids: CASSQDSGGAMAFF.

V is TRBV2 and J is TRBJ1-1; D not certain. This CDR3 comprises 13 residues. Looked up from germline, CDR1 is SNHLY and CDR2 is FYNNEI. V was shortened by 5 bases and J by 1 base, with 8 bases between the two germline ends. CDR3 nucleotide sequence: TGTGCCAGCAGTCCCAGGAAGAACACTGAAGCTTTCTTT. This codes for CASSPRKNTEAFF.

CDR3 residues: CASGPKRDFQHF. CDR3 bases: TGTGCCAGCGGACCCAAGAGGGACTTCCAGCATTTT. The chain couples TRBV2 to TRBJ1-5; D may be TRBD1 (5 bases). V lost 8 bases and J lost 12, with 17 bases in between. From germline, CDR1 is SNHLY and CDR2 FYNNEI. The CDR3 length is 12 residues.

This clonotype came up many times. The rearrangement uses TRBV29-1 and TRBJ2-1; no clear D gene. Between the trimmed V and J ends, which lost 4 bases and 5 bases, there was a span of 6 bases. Germline V lookup: CDR1 SQVTM, CDR2 ANQGSEA. The CDR3 is 11 amino acids. CDR3 region: CSVVKHNEQFF. CDR3 DNA: TGCAGCGTTGTGAAGCACAATGAGCAGTTCTTC.

The genes are TRBV27 and TRBJ2-3; D is possibly TRBD2 (5 bases). Trimming pared 7 bases from V and 3 bases from J, leaving 11 bases between. Germline-derived CDR1 and CDR2 are MNHEY and SMNVEV (reference sequence). The CDR3 is 13 amino acids. CDR3 residues: CASTVSGTDTQYF. CDR3 in DNA: TGTGCCAGCACCGTCTCGGGGACAGATACGCAGTATTTT.

This clonotype came up many times. This chain uses TRBV5-6 with TRBJ2-3; D is ambiguous. Germline V CDR1 and CDR2: SGHDT, YYEEEE. V shed 7 bases and J shed 3 bases, with 9 bases lying between them. The CDR3 runs 12 residues. This CDR3 is CASALLTDTQYF. CDR3 nucleotide sequence: TGTGCCAGCGCCTTGTTAACAGATACGCAGTATTTT.

This clonotype was counted only a few times. The chain couples TRBV29-1 to TRBJ2-1, with D unclear. This CDR3 comprises 11 residues. Deletions cut 6 bases from V and 7 bases from J, with 10 bases between. The germline V gene encodes CDR1 SQVTM and CDR2 ANQGSEA. CDR3 sequence (DNA): TGCAGCGTCTCCAAATGGAATGAGCAGTTCTTC. The encoded protein is CSVSKWNEQFF.

This clonotype was counted between two and nine times. This chain uses TRBV5-5 with TRBJ2-2; 7 positions agree with TRBD1. In germline, CDR1 is SGHKS, CDR2 YYEKEE (reference sequence). The CDR3 covers 15 residues. The V and J ends lost 4 bases and 4 bases, in that order; junction bases with no gene match: 7. The CDR3 region has the DNA TGTGCCAGCAGCGAGAGGACAGGACCCACCGGGGAGCTGTTTTTT. Its protein product is CASSERTGPTGELFF.

The chain combines TRBV6-5 with TRBJ1-3; D possibly corresponds to TRBD1 (5 bases). Germline loops: CDR1 MNHEY, CDR2 SVGAGI. This CDR3 region has 15 residues. Trimming removed 5 bases at V and 0 bases at J, with 11 bases between. Here the CDR3 DNA reads TGTGCCAGCAGTCCCGACAGAATCTCTGGAAACACCATATATTTT. This sequence encodes CASSPDRISGNTIYF.

Only a few counts were recorded for this clonotype. The chain uses TRBV10-2 and TRBJ2-5; no reliable D call. This CDR3 spans 12 amino acids. Germline CDR1 WSHSY, CDR2 SAAADI. V was clipped by 2 bases and J by 5 bases, with 6 bases between them. CDR3 region: CASSEERETQYF. The CDR3 DNA sequence: TGCGCCAGCAGTGAGGAAAGGGAGACCCAGTACTTC.

The chain joins TRBV2 to TRBJ2-5; D not resolved. In germline, CDR1 is SNHLY, CDR2 FYNNEI. The CDR3 has 11 residues. V was shortened by 8 bases and J by 0 bases, with 4 bases between the two germline ends. This CDR3 is CASGYQETQYF. In DNA, the CDR3 is TGTGCCAGCGGCTACCAAGAGACCCAGTACTTC. Variable domain in full (rest from reference TRBV2 and TRBJ2-5): EPEVTQTPSHQVTQMGQEVILRCVPISNHLYFYWYRQILGQKVEFLVSFYNNEISEKSEIFDDQFSVERPDGSNFTLKIRSTKLEDSAMYFCASGYQETQYFGPGTRLLVL.

The V and J genes are TRBV4-3 and TRBJ2-7, with D possibly matching TRBD1 (7 bases). Trimming left V 0 bases short and J 9 bases short, with 15 bases between. This CDR3 is 14 amino acids long. The germline V gene encodes CDR1 LGHNA and CDR2 YSLEER. CDR3 nucleotides: TGCGCCAGCAGCCAAGACAGGGGGGACGGGTGGCAGTACTTC. This sequence encodes CASSQDRGDGWQYF.